A single TCR beta chain is shown here with its context. This clonotype was observed a few times. Its antigen is currently not known. No base quality information exists; no much larger clone differs at one position. The CDR3 goes from the cysteine to the phenylalanine over 14 residues. The retained sequence is limited to the CDR3, 42 bases, with the frame set at the first base. The germline V gene (reference sequence) yields SEHNR for CDR1 and FQNEAQ for CDR2. V lost 3 bases and J lost 8 bases; the stretch between them is 17 bases long. TCR beta repertoires were profiled from peripheral blood of more than ten young patients with multiple sclerosis to demonstrate the VDJtools post-analysis software. The patients with multiple sclerosis were children and adolescents between about 6 and 15 years of age. The data stem from a study of post-analysis software for immune sequencing data (dated by TCRdb to the mid-2010s). Turning to the overall study: Relapsing-remitting, secondary progressive and progressive-relapsing multiple sclerosis were recorded as disease courses, and subtype annotation was lacking for some patients. Patient repertoires were compared against 11 to 12 previously published healthy control repertoires from donors aged roughly 6 to 28 years. A subset of samples was prepared in parallel using single-end sample barcoding, then pooled and co-amplified after Illumina adapter ligation. Overall study results and their limits: The control group was slightly older than the multiple sclerosis patient group. Significantly lower normalized Chao1 diversity was found in multiple sclerosis patients than in controls, suggesting substantial peripheral T-cell clonal expansion. Roughly 5 TRBV segments, including TRBV5-6, TRBV5-1 and TRBV20-1, were significantly more frequent in patients than controls. When samples were clustered directly using the F measure, samples prepared in the same batch co-clustered strongly, which prompted a batch-effect correction.

Receptor amplification or capture employed PCR. The sequencer was an Illumina HiSeq 2500. Unique molecular identifiers were incorporated into TCR beta cDNA libraries to reduce PCR and sequencing biases. About 500,000 cDNA molecules were obtained per 1 to 10 million input T cells, so each molecule approximated one T cell. The patient libraries were prepared and sequenced using the same protocol as the earlier healthy control dataset. Samples belonging to the same batch were prepared together, multiplexed and sequenced on a shared HiSeq lane. Processing in the source paper ran as follows. MIGEC handled the raw barcoded reads, throwing out single-read molecular identifier groups before consensus assembly and CDR3 extraction. VDJtools was used for post-analysis of the clonotype tables, with diversity normalized by down-sampling every dataset to the smallest sample size. To correct batch-related cross-sample contamination, repertoire overlap clustering matched CDR3 amino acid sequences but not nucleotide sequences. Using fastp at Q25 and MiXCR, TCRdb reprocessed the public reads and kept productive beta chains. Under each unique CDR3 protein, matching rows form one entry showing the most common genes and DNA. The V and J calls and clone size are TCRdb's, not the authors'. For this sample the table gives 350,000 to 500,000 distinct CDR3 sequences, of which about 40% were detected only once. Roughly 8.2% of the sample comes from the top ten.

The chain was built from TRBV7-9 and TRBJ2-7; the D gene is perhaps TRBD2, on 6 matching bases. Sequencing was done on a sample of blood. The TCR was taken from a girl aged 2 to 9 with multiple sclerosis. The nucleotides are TGTGCCAGCAGCTTGAGCGGGCCGGTTTACCAGCAGTACTTC. It is translated as CASSLSGPVYQQYF.